The 3 T cell receptor beta chains reported below all come from one sample, sequenced in a study of T cell repertoires in cytomegalovirus infection. No antigen has been identified for these receptors. One entry per CDR3 protein, called by TCRdb with MiXCR from the reads. The sample has fewer than 950,000 distinct CDR3 sequences, about 31% seen once. This material consisted of cultured CD8+ T cells from PBMCs, taken from culture after CMV antigen stimulation. These receptors were obtained from a human donor in good health (CMV status not recorded). Some clones in this sample may be carry-over from other donors' samples.

The chain couples TRBV4-3 to TRBJ2-3; 11 bases fit TRBD2. The V gene's germline CDR1 is LGHNA and CDR2 YSLEER. The CDR3 sequence is 16 residues long. V lost 1 base and J lost 5; bases outside the gene matches: 5. The CDR3 region has the DNA TGCGCCAGCAGCCAAGTAACTAGCGGGAGCGGAGATACGCAGTATTTT. Its translation is CASSQVTSGSGDTQYF.

This clonotype was seen many times. This rearrangement joins TRBV7-2 to TRBJ1-2; D is perhaps TRBD1 (5 bases). This CDR3 is 16 amino acids long. Germline assignment: CDR1 SGHTA and CDR2 FQGNSA. Trimming left V 0 bases short and J 0 bases short, with 11 bases between. Written as DNA, the CDR3 is TGTGCCAGCAGCTTAGCCCGACAGTCTGCTAACTATGGCTACACCTTC. Its protein product is CASSLARQSANYGYTF.

V is TRBV5-4 and J is TRBJ2-2; possibly TRBD2 for D (6 bases). Germline V CDR1 and CDR2: SGHNT, YYREEE (reference sequence). V was shortened by 6 bases and J by 5 bases, with 20 bases between the two germline ends. The CDR3 covers 16 residues. The CDR3 DNA sequence: TGTGCCAGCACCCCGGGGGAGGAAGTTGGGACCGGGGAGCTGTTTTTT. This codes for CASTPGEEVGTGELFF.